These T cell receptor beta chains were read from a single sample in a study of blood T cells in healthy people across ages. MiXCR was run by TCRdb on the 5' RACE reads, yielding one entry per CDR3 protein. This sample has 850,000 to 1,000,000 distinct CDR3 sequences; roughly 52% occur once, and the top ten carry around an eighth. The source material was blood. The receptor source for this set is a man younger than 45 in good health. The CDR3 runs from the conserved cysteine through the conserved F or W.

V | CDR3
TRBV7-9 | CASRDMTGPGNIQYF
TRBV7-9 | CASSLDRGRVGEKLFF
TRBV2 | CASRTQEGEQYF
TRBV12-3/TRBV12-4 | CASSARHKTGELFF
TRBV6-6 | CASSPDGLRGYTF
TRBV11-3 | CASSSNRGGDTEAFF
TRBV10-3 | CAISESETQYF
TRBV11-2 | CASSFPSGYTDTQYF
TRBV7-8 | CASSPNFGPYNEQFF
TRBV28 | CASSFIRTAKDTQYF
TRBV7-9 | CASSRDGGATNEKLFF
TRBV15 | CATTPWGDSNQPQHF
TRBV12-3/TRBV12-4 | CASSFSRMGDTEAFF
TRBV10-3 | CAISETSVYGYTF
TRBV7-8 | CASSLSSFEQFF
TRBV7-9 | CASQLGGDTQYF
TRBV12-3/TRBV12-4 | CASSPWGAGGSYEQYF
TRBV15 | CATSSPDRFAPQHF
TRBV20-1 | CSALHLAGGPLSYEQYF
TRBV20-1 | CSARVGQGFSSTDTQYF
TRBV29-1 | CSVEEGPGLYGYTF
TRBV15 | CATSRALAAGELFF
TRBV6-1 | CASSPGFQEIGGTDTQYF
TRBV2 | CASRETSGRTPNEQFF
TRBV10-3 | CAISDTDSTDTQYF
TRBV9 | CASSVDGGAQGSEQFF
TRBV29-1 | CSVSYDKNSPLHF
TRBV7-9 | CSSSPFIAGDEQFF
TRBV28 | CASSLLRGSSEKLFF
TRBV5-1 | CASYLVGDTDTQYF
TRBV11-2 | CASSFLRGTSGTETQYF
TRBV7-6 | CASSLKWDRHEQFF
TRBV5-1 | CASSPWDRRNYGYTF
TRBV4-1 | CASSQSSLGDYGYTF
TRBV6-5 | CASSTLAGGPADTQYF
TRBV6-1 | CASSKGGIDTEAFF
TRBV29-1 | CSVVLGAYEQYF
TRBV11-2 | CASSKSGGGSVNEQFF
TRBV20-1 | CSAIDGPYEQYF
TRBV3-1 | CASSRPPGTGQNTEAFF
TRBV13 | CASSPDGELFF
TRBV3-1 | CASSQDRGGWGEQFF
TRBV2 | CASSEDWINQPQHF
TRBV29-1 | CSVPEGGRREKLFF
TRBV20-1 | CSASGTGEAYGYTF
TRBV6-2/TRBV6-3 | CASSYSRGAYNEQFF
TRBV29-1 | CSVLPGSGDTQYF
TRBV10-3 | CAGGGSYEQYF
TRBV13 | CASSSTGTGTSDTQYF
TRBV20-1 | CSARVQQGNIQYF
TRBV4-1 | CASSQDGNEQFF
TRBV3-1 | CASSQRQDRSLSLHTF
TRBV27 | CASSPTSTGGGEKLFF
TRBV29-1 | CSVAGGWVDYNEQFF
TRBV6-5 | CASGIVGSYEQYF
TRBV4-2 | CASSQDNPSVNEQYF
TRBV28 | CASTFMLEDSNQPQHF
TRBV5-1 | CAMGVIRENGYTF
TRBV4-2 | CASSHSGGASFDEQYF
TRBV25-1 | CASSGEGVNGYTF